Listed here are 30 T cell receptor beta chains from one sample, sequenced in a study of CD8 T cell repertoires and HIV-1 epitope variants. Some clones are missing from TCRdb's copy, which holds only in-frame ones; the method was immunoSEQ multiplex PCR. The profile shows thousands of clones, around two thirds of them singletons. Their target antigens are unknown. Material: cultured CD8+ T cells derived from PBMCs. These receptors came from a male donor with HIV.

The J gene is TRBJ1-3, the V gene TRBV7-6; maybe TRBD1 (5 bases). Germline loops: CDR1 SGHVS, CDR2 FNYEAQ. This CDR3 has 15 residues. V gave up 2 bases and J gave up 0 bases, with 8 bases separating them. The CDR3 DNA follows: TGTGCCAGCAGCTTATCGGGGGGCTCTGGAAACACCATATATTTT. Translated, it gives CASSLSGGSGNTIYF.

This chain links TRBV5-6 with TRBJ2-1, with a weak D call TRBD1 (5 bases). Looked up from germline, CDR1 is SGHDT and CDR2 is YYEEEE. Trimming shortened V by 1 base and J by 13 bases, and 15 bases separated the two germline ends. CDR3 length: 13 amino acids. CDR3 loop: CASSLSPGPYQFF. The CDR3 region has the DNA TGTGCCAGCAGCTTGAGTCCAGGGCCTTATCAGTTCTTC.

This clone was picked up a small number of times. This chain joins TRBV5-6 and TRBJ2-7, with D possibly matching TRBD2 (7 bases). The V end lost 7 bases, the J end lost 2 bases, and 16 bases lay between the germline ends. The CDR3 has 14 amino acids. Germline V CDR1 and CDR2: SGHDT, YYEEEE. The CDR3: CASGGGGATYEQYF. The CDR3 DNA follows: TGTGCCAGCGGCGGGGGCGGAGCCACCTACGAGCAGTACTTC.

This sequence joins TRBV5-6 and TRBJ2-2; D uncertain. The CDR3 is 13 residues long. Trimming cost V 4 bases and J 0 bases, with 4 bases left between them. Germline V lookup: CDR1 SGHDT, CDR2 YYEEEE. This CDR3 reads CASSPANTGELFF. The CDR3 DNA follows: TGTGCCAGCAGCCCCGCGAACACCGGGGAGCTGTTTTTT. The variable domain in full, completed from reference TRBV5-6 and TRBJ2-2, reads DAGVTQSPTHLIKTRGQQVTLRCSPKSGHDTVSWYQQALGQGPQFIFQYYEEEERQRGNFPDRFSGHQFPNYSSELNVNALLLGDSALYLCASSPANTGELFFGEGSRLTVL.

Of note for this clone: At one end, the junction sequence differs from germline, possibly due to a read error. The CDR3 DNA follows: TGCGCCAGCAGCCAAGATCCCGTCGAACTCGACTATGGCTACACCTTC. It translates to CASSQDPVELDYGYTF. V gene TRBV5-5 combines with J gene TRBJ1-2; unclear D gene. Germline CDR1 SGHKS, CDR2 YYEKEE (reference sequence). This CDR3 comprises 16 residues.

The CDR3 sequence: CASSQETGRSAGANVLTF. For the CDR3, the DNA is TGTGCCAGCAGCCAAGAAACGGGGAGATCGGCTGGGGCCAACGTCCTGACTTTC. The genes are TRBV14 and TRBJ2-6; a weak D match, TRBD2 (5 bases). Germline CDR1 reads SGHDN; CDR2 reads FVKESK. This CDR3 is built from 18 residues. V lost 0 bases, J lost 2 bases, and 14 bases lay in between.

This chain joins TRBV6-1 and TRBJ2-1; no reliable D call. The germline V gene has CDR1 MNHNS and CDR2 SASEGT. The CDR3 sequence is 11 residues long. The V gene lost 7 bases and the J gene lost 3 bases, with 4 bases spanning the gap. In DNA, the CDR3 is TGTGCCAGCAAGCTCTACAATGAGCAGTTCTTC. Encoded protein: CASKLYNEQFF.

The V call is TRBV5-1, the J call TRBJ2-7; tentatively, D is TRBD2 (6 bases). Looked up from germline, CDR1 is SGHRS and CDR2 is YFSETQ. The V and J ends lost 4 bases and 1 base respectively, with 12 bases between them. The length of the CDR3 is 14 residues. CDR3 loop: CASSGGDLSYEQYF. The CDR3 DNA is TGCGCCAGCAGCGGCGGGGACCTGTCCTACGAGCAGTACTTC.

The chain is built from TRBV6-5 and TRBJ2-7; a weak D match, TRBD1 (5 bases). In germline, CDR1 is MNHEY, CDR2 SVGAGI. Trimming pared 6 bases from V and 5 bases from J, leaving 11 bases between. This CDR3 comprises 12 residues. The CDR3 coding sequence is TGTGCCAGCAGCTTTACAGGAGACGAGCAGTACTTC. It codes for CASSFTGDEQYF.

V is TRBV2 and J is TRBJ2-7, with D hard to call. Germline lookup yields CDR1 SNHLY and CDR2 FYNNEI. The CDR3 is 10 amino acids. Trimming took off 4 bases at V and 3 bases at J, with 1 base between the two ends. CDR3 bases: TGTGCCAGCAGTGTCTACGAGCAGTACTTC. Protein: CASSVYEQYF.

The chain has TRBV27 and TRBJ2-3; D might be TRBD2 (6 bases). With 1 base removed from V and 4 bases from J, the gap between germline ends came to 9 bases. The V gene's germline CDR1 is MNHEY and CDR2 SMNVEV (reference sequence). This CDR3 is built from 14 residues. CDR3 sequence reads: CASSLYGGADTQYF. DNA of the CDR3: TGTGCCAGCAGTTTATACGGCGGGGCAGATACGCAGTATTTT.

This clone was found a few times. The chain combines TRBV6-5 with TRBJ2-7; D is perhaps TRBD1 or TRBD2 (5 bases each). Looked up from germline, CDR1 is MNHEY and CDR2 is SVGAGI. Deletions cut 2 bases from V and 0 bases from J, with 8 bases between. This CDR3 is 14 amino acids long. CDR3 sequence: CASSYGDGSYEQYF. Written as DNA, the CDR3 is TGTGCCAGCAGTTACGGGGACGGCTCCTACGAGCAGTACTTC.

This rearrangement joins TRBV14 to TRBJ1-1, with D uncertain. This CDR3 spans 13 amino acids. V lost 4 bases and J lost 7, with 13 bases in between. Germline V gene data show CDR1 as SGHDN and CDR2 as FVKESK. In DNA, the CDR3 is TGTGCCAGCAGCCCAGTCGGTAGACTTGAAGCTTTCTTT. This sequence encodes CASSPVGRLEAFF.

The CDR3 DNA is TGTGCCAGCAGCTTGGGGCGGGGGGCCAGGCAGTACTTC. Its translation is CASSLGRGARQYF. The rearrangement joins TRBV5-8 to TRBJ2-7; 8 bases are a match to TRBD2. This CDR3 comprises 13 residues. Germline V CDR1 and CDR2: SGHTS, YDEGEE. Trimming removed 0 bases from V and 9 bases from J; junction bases left unmatched: 5.

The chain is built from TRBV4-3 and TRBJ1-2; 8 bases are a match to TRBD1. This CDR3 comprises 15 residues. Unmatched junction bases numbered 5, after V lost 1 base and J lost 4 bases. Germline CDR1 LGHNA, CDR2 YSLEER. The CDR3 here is CASSQATGAFYGYTF. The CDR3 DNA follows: TGCGCCAGCAGCCAAGCGACAGGGGCCTTCTATGGCTACACCTTC.

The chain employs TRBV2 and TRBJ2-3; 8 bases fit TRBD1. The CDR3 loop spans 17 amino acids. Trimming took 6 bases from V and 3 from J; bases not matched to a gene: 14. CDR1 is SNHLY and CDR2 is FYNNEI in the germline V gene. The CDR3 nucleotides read TGTGCCAGCAGCGGAATCGGACAGGGAGGCTTTACAGATACGCAGTATTTT. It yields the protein CASSGIGQGGFTDTQYF.

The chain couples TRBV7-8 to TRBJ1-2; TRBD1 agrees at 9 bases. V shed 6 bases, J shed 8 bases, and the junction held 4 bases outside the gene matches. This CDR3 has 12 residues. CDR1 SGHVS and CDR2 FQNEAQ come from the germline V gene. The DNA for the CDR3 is TGTGCCAGCAGTTCCGGGACAGGGGGCTACACCTTC. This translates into CASSSGTGGYTF. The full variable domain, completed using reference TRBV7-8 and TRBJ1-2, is GAGVSQSPRYKVAKRGQDVALRCDPISGHVSLFWYQQALGQGPEFLTYFQNEAQLDKSGLPSDRFFAERPEGSVSTLKIQRTQQEDSAVYLCASSSGTGGYTFGSGTRLTVV.

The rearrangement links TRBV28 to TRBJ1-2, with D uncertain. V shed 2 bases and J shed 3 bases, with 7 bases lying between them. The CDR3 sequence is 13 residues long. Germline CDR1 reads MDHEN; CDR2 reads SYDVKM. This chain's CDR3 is CASSLVTYYGYTF. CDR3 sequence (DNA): TGTGCCAGCAGTTTAGTCACCTACTATGGCTACACCTTC.

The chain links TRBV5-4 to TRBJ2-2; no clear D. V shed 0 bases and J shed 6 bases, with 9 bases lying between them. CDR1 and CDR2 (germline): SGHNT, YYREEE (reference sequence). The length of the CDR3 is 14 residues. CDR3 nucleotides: TGTGCCAGCAGCTTGGCCGAGACTCCCGGGGAGCTGTTTTTT. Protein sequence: CASSLAETPGELFF. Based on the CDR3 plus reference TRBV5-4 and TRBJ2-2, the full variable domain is ETGVTQSPTHLIKTRGQQVTLRCSSQSGHNTVSWYQQALGQGPQFIFQYYREEENGRGNFPPRFSGLQFPNYSSELNVNALELDDSALYLCASSLAETPGELFFGEGSRLTVL.

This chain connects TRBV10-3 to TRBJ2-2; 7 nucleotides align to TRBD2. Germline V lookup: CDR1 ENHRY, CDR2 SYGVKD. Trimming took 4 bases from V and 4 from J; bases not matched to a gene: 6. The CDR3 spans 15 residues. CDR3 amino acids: CAISGVLASTGELFF. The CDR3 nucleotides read TGTGCCATCAGTGGAGTACTAGCGAGCACCGGGGAGCTGTTTTTT.

CDR3 sequence (DNA): TGTGCCAGCAGCTTAGGGAATCAGCCCCAGCATTTT. Protein sequence: CASSLGNQPQHF. The chain recombines TRBV7-9 with TRBJ1-5; D remains unclear. V shed 1 base and J shed 4 bases, with 2 bases lying between them. Germline CDR1 and CDR2: SEHNR and FQNEAQ (reference sequence). This CDR3 contains 12 residues.

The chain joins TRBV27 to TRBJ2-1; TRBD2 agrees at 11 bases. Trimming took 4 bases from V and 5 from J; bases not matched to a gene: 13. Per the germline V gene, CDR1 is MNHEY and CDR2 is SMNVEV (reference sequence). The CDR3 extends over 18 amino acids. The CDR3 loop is CASSSRRGGSGGDNEQFF. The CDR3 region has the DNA TGTGCCAGCAGTTCCCGCCGTGGGGGTAGCGGGGGGGACAATGAGCAGTTCTTC.

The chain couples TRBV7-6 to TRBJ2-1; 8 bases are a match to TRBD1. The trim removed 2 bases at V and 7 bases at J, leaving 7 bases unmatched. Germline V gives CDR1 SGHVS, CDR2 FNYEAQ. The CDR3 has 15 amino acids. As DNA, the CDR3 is TGTGCCAGCAGCTTAAAGGACAGGGTTGGAAATGAGCAGTTCTTC. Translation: CASSLKDRVGNEQFF. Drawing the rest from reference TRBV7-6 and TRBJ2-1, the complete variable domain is GAGVSQSPRYKVTKRGQDVALRCDPISGHVSLYWYRQALGQGPEFLTYFNYEAQQDKSGLPNDRFSAERPEGSISTLTIQRTEQRDSAMYRCASSLKDRVGNEQFFGPGTRLTVL.

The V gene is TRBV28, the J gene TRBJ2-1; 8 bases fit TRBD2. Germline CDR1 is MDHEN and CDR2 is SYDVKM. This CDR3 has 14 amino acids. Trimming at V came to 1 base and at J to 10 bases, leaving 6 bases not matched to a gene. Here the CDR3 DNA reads TGTGCCAGCAGTTTATCGCGGGGGGCTATGGAGCAGTTCTTC. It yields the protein CASSLSRGAMEQFF.

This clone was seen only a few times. The CDR3 coding sequence is TGTGCCAGTAGTGACCAGGGGGCGCGGACTGAAGCTTTCTTT. Translation gives CASSDQGARTEAFF. The rearrangement uses TRBV19 and TRBJ1-1; TRBD1 matches 8 bases. CDR1 is LNHDA, CDR2 SQIVND, per germline (reference sequence). The CDR3 loop spans 14 amino acids. The V segment lost 5 bases and the J segment 5 bases; nucleotides outside the gene matches: 7. Full variable domain (outside the CDR3, taken from reference TRBV19 and TRBJ1-1): DGGITQSPKYLFRKEGQNVTLSCEQNLNHDAMYWYRQDPGQGLRLIYYSQIVNDFQKGDIAEGYSVSREKKESFPLTVTSAQKNPTAFYLCASSDQGARTEAFFGQGTRLTVV.

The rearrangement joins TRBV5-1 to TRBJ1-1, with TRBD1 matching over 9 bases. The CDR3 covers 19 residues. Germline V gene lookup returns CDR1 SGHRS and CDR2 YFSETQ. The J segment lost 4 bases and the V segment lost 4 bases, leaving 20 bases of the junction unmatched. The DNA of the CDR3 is TGCGCCAGCAGCATTGGGCTTCTCCGGGACAGGGAGAGGGGCACTGAAGCTTTCTTT. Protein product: CASSIGLLRDRERGTEAFF.

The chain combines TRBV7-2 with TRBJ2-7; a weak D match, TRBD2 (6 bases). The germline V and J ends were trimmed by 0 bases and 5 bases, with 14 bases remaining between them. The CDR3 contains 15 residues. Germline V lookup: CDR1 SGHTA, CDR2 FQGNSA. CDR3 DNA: TGTGCCAGCAGCTTAGCGGGAGGTGTCCCCCACGAGCAGTACTTC. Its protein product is CASSLAGGVPHEQYF.

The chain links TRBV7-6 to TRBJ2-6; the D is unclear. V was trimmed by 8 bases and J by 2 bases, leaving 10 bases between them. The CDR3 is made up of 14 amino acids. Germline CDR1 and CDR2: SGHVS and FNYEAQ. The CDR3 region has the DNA TGTGCCAGCGGCCGAGAGACTGGGGCCAACGTCCTGACTTTC. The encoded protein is CASGRETGANVLTF.

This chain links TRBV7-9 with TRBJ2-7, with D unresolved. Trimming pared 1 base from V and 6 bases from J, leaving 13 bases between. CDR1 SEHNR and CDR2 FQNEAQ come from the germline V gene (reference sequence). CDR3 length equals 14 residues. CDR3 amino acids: CASSLEAPRIEQYF. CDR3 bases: TGTGCCAGCAGCTTAGAGGCCCCCCGCATCGAGCAGTACTTC. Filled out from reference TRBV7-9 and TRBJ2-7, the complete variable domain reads DTGVSQNPRHKITKRGQNVTFRCDPISEHNRLYWYRQTLGQGPEFLTYFQNEAQLEKSRLLSDRFSAERPKGSFSTLEIQRTEQGDSAMYLCASSLEAPRIEQYFGPGTRLTVT.

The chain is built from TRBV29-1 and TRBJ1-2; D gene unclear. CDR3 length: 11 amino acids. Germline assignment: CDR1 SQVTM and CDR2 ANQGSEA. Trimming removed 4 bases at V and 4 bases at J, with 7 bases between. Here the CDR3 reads CSVVWSYGYTF. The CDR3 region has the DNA TGCAGCGTTGTATGGAGCTATGGCTACACCTTC.